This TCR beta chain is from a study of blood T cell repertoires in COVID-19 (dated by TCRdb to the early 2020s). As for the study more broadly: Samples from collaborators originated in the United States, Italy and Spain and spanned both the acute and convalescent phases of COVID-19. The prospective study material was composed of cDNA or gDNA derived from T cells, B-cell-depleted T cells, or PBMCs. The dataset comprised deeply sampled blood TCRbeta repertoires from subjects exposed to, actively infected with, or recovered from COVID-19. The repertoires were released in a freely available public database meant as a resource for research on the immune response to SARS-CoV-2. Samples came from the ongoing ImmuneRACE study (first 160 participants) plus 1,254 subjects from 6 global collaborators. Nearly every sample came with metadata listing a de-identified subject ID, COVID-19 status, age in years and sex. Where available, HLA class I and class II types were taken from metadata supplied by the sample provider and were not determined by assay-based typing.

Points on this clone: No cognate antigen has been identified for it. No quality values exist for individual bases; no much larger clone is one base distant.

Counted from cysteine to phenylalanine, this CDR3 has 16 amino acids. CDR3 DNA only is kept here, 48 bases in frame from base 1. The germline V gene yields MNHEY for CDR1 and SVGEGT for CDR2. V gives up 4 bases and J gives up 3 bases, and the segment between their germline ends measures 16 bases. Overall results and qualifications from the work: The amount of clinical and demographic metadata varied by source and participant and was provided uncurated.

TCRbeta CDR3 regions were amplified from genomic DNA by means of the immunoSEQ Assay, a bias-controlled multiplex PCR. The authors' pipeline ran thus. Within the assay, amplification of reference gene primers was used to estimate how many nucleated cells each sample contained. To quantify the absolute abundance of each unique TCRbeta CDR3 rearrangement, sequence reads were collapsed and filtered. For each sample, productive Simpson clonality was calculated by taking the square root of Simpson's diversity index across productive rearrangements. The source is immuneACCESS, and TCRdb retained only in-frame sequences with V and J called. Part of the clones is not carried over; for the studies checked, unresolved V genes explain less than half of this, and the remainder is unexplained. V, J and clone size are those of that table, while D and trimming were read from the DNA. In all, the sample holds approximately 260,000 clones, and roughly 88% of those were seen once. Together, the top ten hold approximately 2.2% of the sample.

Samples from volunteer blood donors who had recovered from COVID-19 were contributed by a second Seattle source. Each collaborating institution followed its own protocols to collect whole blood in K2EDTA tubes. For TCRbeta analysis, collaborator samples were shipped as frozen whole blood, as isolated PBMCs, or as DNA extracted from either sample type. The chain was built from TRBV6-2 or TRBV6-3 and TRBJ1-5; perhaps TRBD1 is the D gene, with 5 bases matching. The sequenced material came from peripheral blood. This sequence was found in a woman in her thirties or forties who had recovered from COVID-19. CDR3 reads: CASSLASTAFNQPQHF. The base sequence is TGTGCCAGCAGTTTAGCCTCGACAGCCTTCAATCAGCCCCAGCATTTT.